This T cell receptor (beta chain) was observed in a study of identical twins. The study, taken as a whole, reports: Sharing of beta out-of-frame sequences by twins showed a weaker excess.

CDR1 and CDR2 from the germline V gene are SGHTA and FQGNSA. The CDR3 is 15 residues long. V gave up 6 bases and J gave up 1 base, with 13 bases separating them. All donors were healthy Caucasians. As for this clonotype: The antigen is not known.

TCRdb analysed the 5' RACE reads with MiXCR anew, one entry per CDR3 protein. This table has approximately 890,000 distinct CDR3 sequences, around 12% appearing once. The sample also formed part of further work on yellow fever vaccine responses in identical twins. As that report states: Twins' vaccine T cell response reportedly gave the appearance of partial convergence and partial personalization.

The rearrangement uses TRBV7-2 and TRBJ2-1, with a possible D match to TRBD1 (6 bases). This receptor was obtained from a woman younger than 30 in good health. The sequenced material came from PBMCs. In DNA form, the CDR3 reads TGTGCCAGCAGACTTAAGGGGGTTTCCTACAATGAGCAGTTCTTC. Its translation: CASRLKGVSYNEQFF. Looking up the rest from reference TRBV7-2 and TRBJ2-1 gives the full variable domain: GAGVSQSPSNKVTEKGKDVELRCDPISGHTALYWYRQSLGQGLEFLIYFQGNSAPDKSGLPSDRFSAERTGGSVSTLTIQRTQQEDSAVYLCASRLKGVSYNEQFFGPGTRLTVL.